These 31 T cell receptor beta chains were sequenced from one sample in a study of identifying expanded T cells in peripheral blood. The method was immunoSEQ multiplex PCR; TCRdb's version includes in-frame clones alone and lacks a portion of them. The sample shows around 100,000 clones, 70% to 90% of them seen only once. The sample taken for sequencing was blood. These receptors all stem from a person between 18 and 75 years old in good health.

This clone has just a few counts. The chain carries TRBV5-1 and TRBJ1-2; unclear D gene. There are 14 residues in the CDR3. Trimming stripped 3 bases from V and 6 bases from J, with 15 bases between. Germline V lookup: CDR1 SGHRS, CDR2 YFSETQ. The CDR3 DNA follows: TGCGCCAGCAGCTCCGGGGAGATCTCGAATGGCTACACCTTC. Protein: CASSSGEISNGYTF.

The chain uses TRBV7-9 and TRBJ2-1; the match to TRBD1 covers 8 bases. Per germline, CDR1 SEHNR and CDR2 FQNEAQ (reference sequence). Germline trimming cut 4 bases from V and 3 bases from J; bases unmatched to any gene: 5. The CDR3 is 15 amino acids. CDR3 in DNA: TGTGCCAGCAGCTCAGGGACAGGCAGCTACAATGAGCAGTTCTTC. Protein product: CASSSGTGSYNEQFF.

V usage is TRBV9 and J usage is TRBJ2-7; unclear D gene. This CDR3 has 14 amino acids. The germline V gene encodes CDR1 SGDLS and CDR2 YYNGEE. The V end was cut by 1 base, the J end by 2 bases, with 10 bases between. The CDR3 nucleotides read TGTGCCAGCAGCGTATGGGATTCCCCCTACGAGCAGTACTTC. Its translation: CASSVWDSPYEQYF.

This chain joins TRBV16 and TRBJ2-1; 8 bases match TRBD1. V shed 2 bases and J 8 bases; nucleotides not matched to a gene: 8. Germline loops: CDR1 KGHSY, CDR2 FQNENV. This CDR3 contains 15 residues. The CDR3 DNA reads as TGTGCCAGCAGCCAAGTCGGACAGGGTAATGATGAGCAGTTCTTC. It yields the protein CASSQVGQGNDEQFF.

The chain joins TRBV6-5 to TRBJ2-7; D perhaps matches TRBD2 (6 bases). Germline CDR1 MNHEY, CDR2 SVGAGI. V lost 8 bases and J 5 bases, leaving 19 bases between the germline ends. The CDR3 contains 14 residues. The CDR3 reads CASGTRGSANEQYF. The CDR3 DNA reads as TGTGCCAGCGGAACGCGGGGATCGGCGAACGAGCAGTACTTC.

This clone was found once. Other nucleotide sequences from this sample produce the same CDR3. This chain links TRBV27 with TRBJ1-5; 7 positions match TRBD1. The CDR3 is 17 amino acids. The J segment lost 1 base and the V segment lost 1 base, leaving 7 bases of the junction unmatched. CDR1 is MNHEY and CDR2 is SMNVEV in the germline V gene (reference sequence). The CDR3 loop is CASSLYPPGGSNQPQHF. The CDR3 region has the DNA TGTGCCAGCAGTTTATACCCGCCAGGGGGGAGCAATCAGCCCCAGCATTTT.

The chain has TRBV5-1 and TRBJ2-3; 8 positions agree with TRBD1. Germline CDR1 is SGHRS and CDR2 is YFSETQ. V shed 8 bases, J shed 0 bases, and the junction held 8 bases outside the gene matches. The CDR3 consists of 15 residues. The CDR3 bases are TGCGCCAGTTATCCAGGGGGCGTGAGCACAGATACGCAGTATTTT. Protein: CASYPGGVSTDTQYF.

This clone was counted a single time. The rearrangement uses TRBV14 and TRBJ1-2; maybe TRBD1 (5 bases). The V end lost 3 bases, the J end lost 3 bases, and 17 bases lay between the germline ends. The CDR3 length is 16 residues. Per germline, CDR1 SGHDN and CDR2 FVKESK. The CDR3 DNA sequence: TGTGCCAGCAGCCACCTAGGTGTCGGGGGTGACTATGGCTACACCTTC. This translates into CASSHLGVGGDYGYTF.

This chain connects TRBV4-3 to TRBJ1-1; D call uncertain. CDR1 and CDR2 from the germline V gene are LGHNA and YSLEER. The CDR3 length is 14 residues. Trimming took off 0 bases at V and 3 bases at J, with 8 bases between the two ends. CDR3 sequence (DNA): TGCGCCAGCAGCCAAGATCGGGGAGACACTGAAGCTTTCTTT. Its protein product is CASSQDRGDTEAFF.

The DNA for the CDR3 is TGTGCCAGCAGTGCCCGTACGGGGTGGGAGGAGACCCAGTACTTC. This translates into CASSARTGWEETQYF. The V gene is TRBV2, the J gene TRBJ2-5; tentative D call: TRBD2 (5 bases). Germline lookup yields CDR1 SNHLY and CDR2 FYNNEI. V gave up 4 bases and J gave up 5 bases, with 17 bases separating them. This CDR3 is built from 15 residues.

This clone was detected a few times. The chain combines TRBV7-9 with TRBJ2-7, with 7 bases that match TRBD1. Per the germline V gene, CDR1 is SEHNR and CDR2 is FQNEAQ (reference sequence). V trimming: 5 bases; J trimming: 5 bases; junction bases outside the gene matches: 3. The CDR3 spans 12 residues. The CDR3 DNA reads as TGTGCCAGCAGCCCAACAGGGGACGAGCAGTACTTC. It codes for CASSPTGDEQYF. Supplemented by reference TRBV7-9 and TRBJ2-7, the full variable domain reads DTGVSQNPRHKITKRGQNVTFRCDPISEHNRLYWYRQTLGQGPEFLTYFQNEAQLEKSRLLSDRFSAERPKGSFSTLEIQRTEQGDSAMYLCASSPTGDEQYFGPGTRLTVT.

The chain employs TRBV15 and TRBJ2-1; 9 bases fit TRBD2. Germline CDR1 reads LNHNV; CDR2 reads YYDKDF (reference sequence). The CDR3 has 18 amino acids. With 0 bases clipped from V and 8 bases from J, the junction kept 14 bases outside the gene matches. CDR3 sequence: CATSRDFSGRLSWYEQFF. DNA for the CDR3: TGTGCCACCAGCAGAGATTTTAGCGGGAGACTGAGTTGGTATGAGCAGTTCTTC.

In DNA, the CDR3 is TGTGCCAGCTCACAGGACAGATCCCAGCCCCAGCATTTT. It codes for CASSQDRSQPQHF. This rearrangement joins TRBV18 to TRBJ1-5; tentative D call: TRBD1 (6 bases). The CDR3 has 13 residues. CDR1 and CDR2 from the germline V gene are KGHSH and LQKENI. V was cut by 4 bases and J by 7 bases, with 11 bases left in between.

The chain is built from TRBV5-4 and TRBJ2-7; 9 bases line up with TRBD1. The germline gives CDR1 SGHNT, CDR2 YYREEE (reference sequence). V shed 4 bases, J shed 11 bases, and the junction held 13 bases outside the gene matches. The CDR3 covers 14 residues. The CDR3 DNA follows: TGTGCCAGCAGCGCACCGGGACAGGGTCCGAAAGAGTACTTC. This encodes CASSAPGQGPKEYF.

The rearrangement links TRBV29-1 to TRBJ1-4, with 8 nucleotides matching TRBD1. CDR3 size: 13 residues. The ends lost 6 bases at V and 4 bases at J; junction bases unmatched: 4. The germline CDR1 and CDR2 sequences are SQVTM and ANQGSEA. For the CDR3, the DNA is TGCAGCGTCAGGGGGCTAGGTAATGAAAAACTGTTTTTT. Amino acid sequence: CSVRGLGNEKLFF.

This chain connects TRBV19 to TRBJ1-5; D is ambiguous. This CDR3 comprises 13 residues. Germline V gene data show CDR1 as LNHDA and CDR2 as SQIVND (reference sequence). The germline V and J ends were trimmed by 0 bases and 5 bases, with 5 bases remaining between them. The CDR3 bases are TGTGCCAGTAGTATAGATCTCTATCAGCCCCAGCATTTT. Its protein is CASSIDLYQPQHF.

The chain couples TRBV7-9 to TRBJ1-6; unclear D gene. From germline, CDR1 is SEHNR and CDR2 FQNEAQ (reference sequence). V was trimmed by 5 bases and J by 10 bases, leaving 18 bases between them. The CDR3 extends over 15 amino acids. The CDR3 DNA reads as TGTGCCAGCAGCCAAGTTCCGGGTTTAAGCTCACCCCTCCACTTT. Its translation is CASSQVPGLSSPLHF. Full variable domain (outside the CDR3, taken from reference TRBV7-9 and TRBJ1-6): DTGVSQNPRHKITKRGQNVTFRCDPISEHNRLYWYRQTLGQGPEFLTYFQNEAQLEKSRLLSDRFSAERPKGSFSTLEIQRTEQGDSAMYLCASSQVPGLSSPLHFGNGTRLTVT.

The V and J genes are TRBV18 and TRBJ2-6; D is unclear. Germline CDR1 and CDR2: KGHSH and LQKENI. The CDR3 loop spans 18 amino acids. Trimming shortened V by 2 bases and J by 1 base, and 15 bases separated the two germline ends. CDR3 in amino acids: CASSPKPYPESGANVLTF. The DNA for the CDR3 is TGTGCCAGCTCACCAAAGCCCTACCCGGAATCTGGGGCCAACGTCCTGACTTTC.

The CDR3 DNA is TGTGCCAGCAGTTTAATGAGGTCCCTAAACACTGAAGCTTTCTTT. Protein product: CASSLMRSLNTEAFF. The chain has TRBV27 and TRBJ1-1; D gene unclear. Germline V gene data show CDR1 as MNHEY and CDR2 as SMNVEV (reference sequence). V was trimmed by 2 bases and J by 2 bases, leaving 12 bases between them. The CDR3 loop spans 15 amino acids.

In its sample, this clone was seen once. The chain recombines TRBV5-1 with TRBJ2-1; tentative D call: TRBD2 (5 bases). The V gene lost 5 bases and the J gene lost 0 bases, with 18 bases spanning the gap. This CDR3 region has 17 residues. Germline CDR1 SGHRS, CDR2 YFSETQ. CDR3 residues: CASSSQPLGSSYNEQFF. CDR3 bases: TGCGCCAGCAGTTCCCAACCTCTGGGGAGCTCCTACAATGAGCAGTTCTTC.

The gene calls are TRBV11-2 and TRBJ2-5; possibly TRBD1 for D (6 bases). Judging by the DNA end, TRBJ2-7 fits better; the J call may be wrong. Germline-derived CDR1 and CDR2 are SGHAT and FQNNGV. The CDR3 runs 12 residues. CDR3 coding DNA: TGTGCCAGCAGGGACCAGGGGCACGAGCAGTACTTC. Its protein is CASRDQGHEQYF.

This chain joins TRBV18 and TRBJ2-3, with D unclear. V dropped 3 bases and J dropped 0 bases, with 4 bases sitting between them. CDR1 is KGHSH and CDR2 is LQKENI in the germline V gene. The CDR3 extends over 13 amino acids. The CDR3 region has the DNA TGTGCCAGCTCACCGCCCAGCACAGATACGCAGTATTTT. Translating gives CASSPPSTDTQYF.

This clone occurred once. The chain carries TRBV28 and TRBJ1-5; D is unresolved. The length of the CDR3 is 16 residues. The germline CDR1 and CDR2 sequences are MDHEN and SYDVKM. V gave up 2 bases and J gave up 0 bases, with 11 bases separating them. The CDR3 nucleotides read TGTGCCAGCAGTTTAGGCCCCCTCTATAGCAATCAGCCCCAGCATTTT. This gives the protein CASSLGPLYSNQPQHF. Together with reference TRBV28 and TRBJ1-5, the CDR3 gives the full variable domain: DVKVTQSSRYLVKRTGEKVFLECVQDMDHENMFWYRQDPGLGLRLIYFSYDVKMKEKGDIPEGYSVSREKKERFSLILESASTNQTSMYLCASSLGPLYSNQPQHFGDGTRLSIL.

V usage is TRBV2 and J usage is TRBJ1-5, with D hard to call. The CDR3 has 15 amino acids. Per the germline V gene, CDR1 is SNHLY and CDR2 is FYNNEI. Trimming cost V 2 bases and J 2 bases, with 10 bases left between them. In nucleotides, the CDR3 is TGTGCCAGCAGTGAACGGGGATCTGGCAATCAGCCCCAGCATTTT. Amino acid sequence: CASSERGSGNQPQHF.

The V and J genes are TRBV7-2 and TRBJ1-1; maybe TRBD1 (5 bases). Germline V gene data show CDR1 as SGHTA and CDR2 as FQGNSA. Trimming shortened V by 0 bases and J by 4 bases, and 12 bases separated the two germline ends. This CDR3 comprises 15 residues. CDR3 residues: CASSLALGGTTEAFF. The DNA of the CDR3 is TGTGCCAGCAGCTTAGCGTTGGGGGGTACCACTGAAGCTTTCTTT.

The rearrangement uses TRBV9 and TRBJ1-5; D is uncertain. V gave up 2 bases and J gave up 6 bases, with 9 bases separating them. Germline lookup yields CDR1 SGDLS and CDR2 YYNGEE. There are 13 residues in the CDR3. The CDR3 loop reads CASSVDGTQPQHF. In nucleotides, the CDR3 is TGTGCCAGCAGCGTGGATGGTACTCAGCCCCAGCATTTT.

This clone was counted a few times. The rearrangement uses TRBV18 and TRBJ2-7; 8 nucleotides match TRBD1. This CDR3 contains 14 residues. Germline V gives CDR1 KGHSH, CDR2 LQKENI. V lost 6 bases, J lost 5 bases, and 9 bases stayed unmatched. The CDR3 region has the DNA TGTGCCAGCTCCCCAGGGACAGGATTCAACGAGCAGTACTTC. Its protein product is CASSPGTGFNEQYF.

CDR3 in amino acids: CASRKGPGNTIYF. In DNA, the CDR3 is TGTGCCAGCAGGAAGGGACCTGGAAACACCATATATTTT. The chain has TRBV6-5 and TRBJ1-3; possible D gene TRBD1, 5 bases. Germline assignment: CDR1 MNHEY and CDR2 SVGAGI. V was clipped by 6 bases and J by 2 bases, with 8 bases between them. The CDR3 is 13 amino acids.

The chain is built from TRBV7-9 and TRBJ2-4; tentative D call: TRBD1 (5 bases). The V gene's germline CDR1 is SEHNR and CDR2 FQNEAQ (reference sequence). The CDR3 consists of 16 residues. The V end lost 3 bases, the J end lost 0 bases, and 12 bases lay between the germline ends. The CDR3 DNA follows: TGTGCCAGCAGCTTCGATATGGGGCTAGCCAAAAACATTCAGTACTTC. It specifies CASSFDMGLAKNIQYF. The variable domain in full, completed from reference TRBV7-9 and TRBJ2-4, reads DTGVSQNPRHKITKRGQNVTFRCDPISEHNRLYWYRQTLGQGPEFLTYFQNEAQLEKSRLLSDRFSAERPKGSFSTLEIQRTEQGDSAMYLCASSFDMGLAKNIQYFGAGTRLSVL.

This chain's CDR3 is CASSQVDYHKNTEAFF. The DNA for the CDR3 is TGTGCCAGCAGCCAAGTCGATTACCATAAAAACACTGAAGCTTTCTTT. The rearrangement joins TRBV14 to TRBJ1-1; D unclear. In germline, CDR1 is SGHDN, CDR2 FVKESK. V lost 1 base to trimming and J lost 2 bases, with 14 bases between them. The CDR3 has 16 amino acids.

V gene TRBV6-5 combines with J gene TRBJ1-3; TRBD1 is a possible D gene (6 bases). V was shortened by 8 bases and J by 3 bases, with 14 bases between the two germline ends. CDR1 MNHEY and CDR2 SVGAGI come from the germline V gene. The CDR3 loop spans 14 amino acids. The CDR3 here is CASARGALGNTIYF. CDR3 nucleotides: TGTGCCAGCGCCCGGGGGGCGCTTGGAAACACCATATATTTT.